Following are 26 T cell receptor beta chains from one sample sequenced in a study of blood T cell repertoires in COVID-19. Here immunoSEQ multiplex PCR was the method, and the copy in TCRdb shows in-frame clones only, minus some. The sample carries 140,000 to 150,000 clones, roughly three quarters recorded once. The sequenced sample was peripheral blood. These receptors were collected from a man aged 55 to 70 with acute or convalescent COVID-19.

There are a few counts of this clone. J is TRBJ2-2 and V is TRBV4-2; D unresolved. Trimming took off 0 bases at V and 2 bases at J, with 7 bases between the two ends. Germline CDR1 LGHNA, CDR2 YNFKEQ. The CDR3 has 15 amino acids. CDR3 coding DNA: TGTGCCAGCAGCCAAGATGGCGGAAACACCGGGGAGCTGTTTTTT. Translated: CASSQDGGNTGELFF.

The chain joins TRBV6-5 to TRBJ2-3; TRBD2 aligns across 7 bases. The CDR3 length is 14 residues. With V trimmed by 6 bases and J by 4 bases, 7 bases remained unmatched. Germline CDR1 reads MNHEY; CDR2 reads SVGAGI. The CDR3 is CASRTGGWADTQYF. As DNA, the CDR3 is TGTGCCAGCAGAACCGGGGGGTGGGCAGATACGCAGTATTTT.

The CDR3 loop reads CASRDRGPTEAFF. The CDR3 region has the DNA TGTGCCAGCAGGGACAGGGGACCCACTGAAGCTTTCTTT. The V and J genes are TRBV6-5 and TRBJ1-1; 9 bases are shared with TRBD1. The CDR3 contains 13 residues. Germline V CDR1 and CDR2: MNHEY, SVGAGI. With 6 bases clipped from V and 4 bases from J, the junction kept 3 bases outside the gene matches.

The chain links TRBV7-9 to TRBJ1-2; 7 bases are a match to TRBD1. The J segment lost 5 bases and the V segment lost 3 bases, leaving 6 bases of the junction unmatched. CDR1 SEHNR and CDR2 FQNEAQ come from the germline V gene (reference sequence). The CDR3 has 14 amino acids. The CDR3 region is CASSLVGRGYGYTF. DNA of the CDR3: TGTGCCAGCAGCTTGGTGGGCAGGGGGTATGGCTACACCTTC.

The gene calls are TRBV9 and TRBJ2-5, with 10 nucleotides matching TRBD2. Germline V gives CDR1 SGDLS, CDR2 YYNGEE. The V gene end was trimmed by 2 bases and the J gene end by 3 bases; junction bases not matched to a gene: 16. The CDR3 covers 19 residues. CDR3 DNA sequence: TGTGCCAGCAGCGTTAGCTTAGAATCTCTAGCGGGAGTAGAAGAGACCCAGTACTTC. This gives the protein CASSVSLESLAGVEETQYF.

The chain links TRBV11-3 to TRBJ2-2, with 11 bases that match TRBD1. Germline assignment: CDR1 SGHNT and CDR2 YENEEA. CDR3 length equals 15 residues. The J segment lost 5 bases and the V segment lost 5 bases, leaving 4 bases of the junction unmatched. In nucleotides, the CDR3 is TGTGCCAGCAGCCCGGGGACAGGGGGAACCGGGGAGCTGTTTTTT. It specifies CASSPGTGGTGELFF.

The chain combines TRBV7-9 with TRBJ1-5; tentative D call: TRBD1 (6 bases). The germline V and J ends were trimmed by 5 bases and 6 bases, with 11 bases remaining between them. The CDR3 is 13 residues long. Germline CDR1 is SEHNR and CDR2 is FQNEAQ (reference sequence). The CDR3: CASSQGGGQPQHF. CDR3 nucleotide sequence: TGTGCCAGCAGCCAAGGGGGGGGTCAGCCCCAGCATTTT.

The CDR3 nucleotides read TGCGCCAGCAGCTTGACCGGGACTGTTCAAGAGACCCAGTACTTC. Its translation is CASSLTGTVQETQYF. The chain is built from TRBV5-1 and TRBJ2-5, with D perhaps TRBD2 (6 bases). Germline V gene sequence: CDR1 SGHRS, CDR2 YFSETQ. Between the trimmed V and J ends, which lost 1 base and 2 bases, there was a span of 12 bases. This CDR3 is built from 15 residues.

V usage is TRBV11-2 and J usage is TRBJ2-1, with 9 bases fitting TRBD2. Germline CDR1 reads SGHAT; CDR2 reads FQNNGV. This CDR3 has 17 amino acids. J was trimmed by 5 bases and V by 4 bases; bases with no gene match: 12. CDR3 sequence: CASSWGRQTSGHNEQFF. The CDR3 DNA is TGTGCCAGCAGCTGGGGACGTCAGACTAGCGGACACAATGAGCAGTTCTTC.

The chain has TRBV12-3 or TRBV12-4 and TRBJ2-7; tentatively, D is TRBD2 (6 bases). There are 12 residues in the CDR3. Trimming stripped 3 bases from V and 3 bases from J, with 6 bases between. The CDR3 is CASSLTSYEQYF. In DNA form, the CDR3 reads TGTGCCAGCAGTTTGACTAGCTACGAGCAGTACTTC.

This chain connects TRBV9 to TRBJ2-3; 7 bases fit TRBD2. The V gene's germline CDR1 is SGDLS and CDR2 YYNGEE. V shed 2 bases and J 2 bases; nucleotides not matched to a gene: 5. CDR3 length: 15 amino acids. The CDR3 coding sequence is TGTGCCAGCAGCGTGCGGGGGAGCCTCACAGATACGCAGTATTTT. The encoded protein is CASSVRGSLTDTQYF.

The V gene is TRBV30, the J gene TRBJ2-2; 13 bases map to TRBD2. This CDR3 is built from 15 residues. Germline V gene data show CDR1 as GTSNPN and CDR2 as SVGIG (reference sequence). V lost 2 bases and J lost 6; bases outside the gene matches: 3. CDR3 in DNA: TGTGCCTGGAGTACCGGGACTAGCGGGGCCGGGGAGCTGTTTTTT. This translates into CAWSTGTSGAGELFF. The variable domain in full, with the rest retrieved from reference TRBV30 and TRBJ2-2, is SQTIHQWPATLVQPVGSPLSLECTVEGTSNPNLYWYRQAAGRGLQLLFYSVGIGQISSEVPQNLSASRPQDRQFILSSKKLLLSDSGFYLCAWSTGTSGAGELFFGEGSRLTVL.

V gene TRBV29-1 combines with J gene TRBJ1-3, with D unresolved. CDR3 size: 13 residues. The V and J ends lost 6 bases and 2 bases respectively, with 11 bases between them. Looked up from germline, CDR1 is SQVTM and CDR2 is ANQGSEA. The CDR3 region is CSVRITAGNTIYF. The DNA of the CDR3 is TGCAGCGTGCGAATTACGGCTGGAAACACCATATATTTT.

In regard to this clone: The sample has other DNA sequences that encode this CDR3 too. The CDR3 nucleotides read TGTGCCAGCAGTTCTAACTACGAGCAGTACTTC. Translating gives CASSSNYEQYF. This chain joins TRBV6-5 and TRBJ2-7; D uncertain. V was pared by 4 bases and J by 3 bases, with 4 bases between. The CDR3 runs 11 residues. Germline CDR1 is MNHEY and CDR2 is SVGAGI.

This clone was recorded once. The rearrangement links TRBV7-9 to TRBJ2-7; D is ambiguous. This CDR3 spans 11 amino acids. Germline loops: CDR1 SEHNR, CDR2 FQNEAQ (reference sequence). The V end was cut by 5 bases, the J end by 8 bases, with 10 bases between. CDR3 protein: CASSEAVKQYF. The CDR3 coding sequence is TGTGCCAGCAGCGAAGCTGTCAAGCAGTACTTC. The full variable domain, in which reference TRBV7-9 and TRBJ2-7 provide the parts outside the CDR3, is DTGVSQNPRHKITKRGQNVTFRCDPISEHNRLYWYRQTLGQGPEFLTYFQNEAQLEKSRLLSDRFSAERPKGSFSTLEIQRTEQGDSAMYLCASSEAVKQYFGPGTRLTVT.

The chain couples TRBV6-5 to TRBJ2-2; D possibly corresponds to TRBD1 (6 bases). The germline gives CDR1 MNHEY, CDR2 SVGAGI. V lost 6 bases, J lost 3 bases, and 11 bases lay in between. The CDR3 totals 14 residues. CDR3 region: CASRPGHHTGELFF. CDR3 DNA sequence: TGTGCCAGCAGACCGGGACACCACACCGGGGAGCTGTTTTTT.

This chain links TRBV6-5 with TRBJ1-5, with a weak D call TRBD1 (6 bases). The CDR3 extends over 15 amino acids. The V gene lost 7 bases and the J gene lost 2 bases, with 15 bases spanning the gap. Germline-derived CDR1 and CDR2 are MNHEY and SVGAGI. CDR3 residues: CASKGESVGNQPQHF. The CDR3 DNA sequence: TGTGCCAGCAAGGGGGAATCGGTGGGCAATCAGCCCCAGCATTTT.

V gene TRBV3-1 (or the pseudogene TRBV3-2) combines with J gene TRBJ2-2, with TRBD1 matching 8 bases. The CDR3 length is 14 residues. Germline V gene sequence: CDR1 LGHDT, CDR2 YNNKEL (reference sequence). The trim removed 5 bases at V and 7 bases at J, leaving 6 bases unmatched. The DNA for the CDR3 is TGTGCCAGCAGCTCCCAGGGGGCGGACGGGGAGCTGTTTTTT. Translation gives CASSSQGADGELFF.

This chain joins TRBV24-1 and TRBJ2-3; maybe TRBD2 (6 bases). Per germline, CDR1 KGHDR and CDR2 SFDVKD. The CDR3 sequence is 13 residues long. Trimming removed 9 bases from V and 1 base from J, with 10 bases in between. The CDR3 reads CATSRGGTDTQYF. The CDR3 DNA reads as TGTGCCACCTCCCGCGGGGGCACAGATACGCAGTATTTT.

The count of this clone is one. The V call is TRBV10-3, the J call TRBJ1-4; possibly TRBD1 for D (5 bases). Trimming took 3 bases from V and 7 from J, leaving 9 bases between them. The germline gives CDR1 ENHRY, CDR2 SYGVKD. The length of the CDR3 is 13 residues. CDR3 residues: CAISDPGVEKLFF. CDR3 sequence (DNA): TGTGCCATCAGTGATCCGGGGGTTGAAAAACTGTTTTTT.

This clone was counted a few times. The chain carries TRBV6-2 or TRBV6-3 and TRBJ2-1; tentatively, D is TRBD1 (6 bases). Germline V gives CDR1 MNHEY, CDR2 SVGEGT. With 4 bases removed from V and 6 bases from J, the gap between germline ends came to 10 bases. This CDR3 has 13 amino acids. The CDR3 loop is CASSSIGGNEQFF. The CDR3 bases are TGTGCCAGCAGTTCCATAGGGGGCAATGAGCAGTTCTTC.

The chain carries TRBV19 and TRBJ1-1; TRBD1 agrees at 9 bases. The CDR3 length is 18 residues. Germline-derived CDR1 and CDR2 are LNHDA and SQIVND (reference sequence). V lost 0 bases, J lost 4 bases, and 12 bases stayed unmatched. The CDR3 sequence: CASSIDGATGGRGTEAFF. The CDR3 DNA reads as TGTGCCAGTAGTATAGATGGGGCGACAGGGGGTAGGGGCACTGAAGCTTTCTTT.

The rearrangement joins TRBV6-1 to TRBJ2-7, with TRBD2 identical over 13 bases. V shed 4 bases and J 6 bases; nucleotides not matched to a gene: 9. CDR1 is MNHNS, CDR2 SASEGT, per germline. This CDR3 contains 16 residues. CDR3 loop: CASSGFGLAGVLEQYF. The CDR3 DNA reads TGTGCCAGCAGTGGCTTCGGACTAGCGGGAGTGCTCGAGCAGTACTTC.

The gene calls are TRBV2 and TRBJ2-5, with 12 bases lining up with TRBD1. The CDR3 has 16 residues. J lost 5 bases, V lost 8 bases, and 12 bases had no gene match. CDR1 and CDR2 from the germline V gene are SNHLY and FYNNEI. The CDR3 reads CASLSGTGGAEETQYF. The CDR3 DNA reads as TGTGCCAGCCTCTCCGGGACAGGGGGCGCGGAGGAGACCCAGTACTTC. The entire variable domain, with the rest obtained from reference TRBV2 and TRBJ2-5, is as follows: EPEVTQTPSHQVTQMGQEVILRCVPISNHLYFYWYRQILGQKVEFLVSFYNNEISEKSEIFDDQFSVERPDGSNFTLKIRSTKLEDSAMYFCASLSGTGGAEETQYFGPGTRLLVL.

CDR3 DNA sequence: TGCAGCGTTCAACTAGCGGGAGGACAAGAGACCCAGTACTTC. This sequence encodes CSVQLAGGQETQYF. V is TRBV29-1 and J is TRBJ2-5; 12 bases align to TRBD2. V lost 5 bases, J lost 2 bases, and 3 bases stayed unmatched. The CDR3 has 14 residues. Germline V gene data show CDR1 as SQVTM and CDR2 as ANQGSEA.

V usage is TRBV7-9 and J usage is TRBJ2-7; D is perhaps TRBD2 (5 bases). Trimming took off 4 bases at V and 2 bases at J, with 9 bases between the two ends. The CDR3 sequence is 13 residues long. The germline V gene encodes CDR1 SEHNR and CDR2 FQNEAQ (reference sequence). CDR3 nucleotides: TGTGCCAGCAGCTCAGAGCGGACCTACGAGCAGTACTTC. Its translation is CASSSERTYEQYF.